Here is one TCR beta chain with its context. Its target is not known. The sample belongs to a study of cytomegalovirus exposure and HLA in healthy donors. Study-level points and caveats: The study found most TCR sequences rare, yet found some public TCRs in many donors.

Profiled with immunoSEQ multiplex PCR; TCRdb holds only in-frame clones, not every one. The table lists over 250,000 clones, around 90% of them singletons. The CDR3 length is 16 residues. Per the germline V gene, CDR1 is MNHEY and CDR2 is SVGAGI. V lost 2 bases, J lost 3 bases, and 9 bases stayed unmatched. Sequencing was done on a sample of PBMCs. V gene TRBV6-5 combines with J gene TRBJ1-1; TRBD1 matches 7 bases. The sequence derives from a woman in her 30s in good health and CMV-seropositive. The CDR3 nucleotides are TGTGCCAGCAGTTACGGGCTACAGGGGATATACACTGAAGCTTTCTTT. Residues: CASSYGLQGIYTEAFF.